These 15 T cell receptor beta chains originate from one sample sequenced in a study of T-cell memory formation after mild COVID-19. TCRdb called the 5' RACE reads again in MiXCR, with one record for every CDR3 protein. The sample carries some 450,000 distinct CDR3 sequences, around 20% recorded once. The specimen was PBMCs or a T cell subset sorted from them (not recorded which). All receptors come from an adult woman who had mild COVID-19 (a few samples of this study predate the infection). Cell type and time point are not known.

The table lists this clonotype with a count of one. This chain connects TRBV5-1 to TRBJ1-1; 9 bases map to TRBD1. This CDR3 is 13 amino acids long. V was pared by 4 bases and J by 7 bases, with 5 bases of the junction left unmatched. The germline V gene encodes CDR1 SGHRS and CDR2 YFSETQ. The CDR3 sequence is CASSPDRGNEAFF. The CDR3 bases are TGCGCCAGCAGCCCGGACAGGGGAAATGAAGCTTTCTTT.

This clonotype showed up just a few times. The V gene is TRBV29-1, the J gene TRBJ2-7; D remains ambiguous. CDR1 is SQVTM, CDR2 ANQGSEA, per germline. The V end was cut by 4 bases, the J end by 5 bases, with 15 bases between. This CDR3 spans 13 amino acids. CDR3 region: CSVVERVRDEQYF. The CDR3 nucleotides are TGCAGCGTTGTTGAACGGGTAAGAGACGAGCAGTACTTC.

This clonotype turned up a few times. One junction end disagrees with the germline gene, perhaps due to a read error. The chain joins TRBV30 to TRBJ1-1; no clear D. The CDR3 is 10 amino acids. Germline loops: CDR1 GTSNPN, CDR2 SVGIG (reference sequence). This CDR3 reads CFGTDTEAFF. CDR3 bases: TGCTTCGGCACGGACACTGAAGCTTTCTTT.

This sequence joins TRBV19 and TRBJ2-5; D uncertain. The CDR3 has 16 amino acids. Trimming pared 2 bases from V and 2 bases from J, leaving 15 bases between. Germline assignment: CDR1 LNHDA and CDR2 SQIVND (reference sequence). As DNA, the CDR3 is TGTGCCAGTAGTATATCCGGTGGAACAGCTCAAGAGACCCAGTACTTC. Encoded protein: CASSISGGTAQETQYF. Supplemented by reference TRBV19 and TRBJ2-5, the full variable domain reads DGGITQSPKYLFRKEGQNVTLSCEQNLNHDAMYWYRQDPGQGLRLIYYSQIVNDFQKGDIAEGYSVSREKKESFPLTVTSAQKNPTAFYLCASSISGGTAQETQYFGPGTRLLVL.

This chain links TRBV2 with TRBJ2-2; 11 bases fit TRBD1. V shed 11 bases, J shed 6 bases, and the junction held 8 bases outside the gene matches. This CDR3 region has 14 residues. In germline, CDR1 is SNHLY, CDR2 FYNNEI. The CDR3: CAGGSGQGAGELFF. In DNA, the CDR3 is TGTGCCGGCGGCTCGGGACAGGGGGCCGGGGAGCTGTTTTTT.

The V and J genes are TRBV29-1 and TRBJ1-3, with 7 nucleotides matching TRBD1. CDR3 length: 13 amino acids. From germline, CDR1 is SQVTM and CDR2 ANQGSEA. Germline trimming cut 4 bases from V and 2 bases from J; bases unmatched to any gene: 2. CDR3 nucleotides: TGCAGCGTTGGTGACAGGGCTGGAAACACCATATATTTT. Translating it yields CSVGDRAGNTIYF. Full variable domain (missing parts from reference TRBV29-1 and TRBJ1-3): SAVISQKPSRDICQRGTSLTIQCQVDSQVTMMFWYRQQPGQSLTLIATANQGSEATYESGFVIDKFPISRPNLTFSTLTVSNMSPEDSSIYLCSVGDRAGNTIYFGEGSWLTVV.

In this sample, this clonotype turned up once. The rearrangement joins TRBV19 to TRBJ2-7, with 10 bases aligning to TRBD1. The CDR3 has 14 amino acids. From germline, CDR1 is LNHDA and CDR2 SQIVND (reference sequence). V lost 6 bases, J lost 5 bases, and 7 bases stayed unmatched. The CDR3 DNA reads as TGTGCCAGTAGCACGGGACAGGGGTTCAACGAGCAGTACTTC. The encoded protein is CASSTGQGFNEQYF.

The chain employs TRBV5-1 and TRBJ1-1; no clear D gene. With 0 bases removed from V and 4 bases from J, the gap between germline ends came to 13 bases. CDR3 size: 15 residues. The germline gives CDR1 SGHRS, CDR2 YFSETQ. The CDR3 is CASSLERRAPTEAFF. CDR3 bases: TGCGCCAGCAGCTTGGAGAGGCGGGCCCCCACTGAAGCTTTCTTT.

The V call is TRBV15, the J call TRBJ2-7; D possibly corresponds to TRBD1 (6 bases). V was trimmed by 0 bases and J by 3 bases, leaving 9 bases between them. This CDR3 region has 14 residues. Germline V gene sequence: CDR1 LNHNV, CDR2 YYDKDF (reference sequence). CDR3 sequence: CATSRDTGNYEQYF. The CDR3 DNA follows: TGTGCCACCAGCAGAGATACAGGGAACTACGAGCAGTACTTC.

The chain recombines TRBV7-2 with TRBJ2-4; tentatively, D is TRBD2 (6 bases). V dropped 5 bases and J dropped 6 bases, with 11 bases sitting between them. In germline, CDR1 is SGHTA, CDR2 FQGNSA. The length of the CDR3 is 13 residues. CDR3 nucleotide sequence: TGTGCCAGCAGCCCCCGGAGGGCAAACATTCAGTACTTC. Protein product: CASSPRRANIQYF.

At least ten counts were recorded for this clonotype. The chain recombines TRBV18 with TRBJ2-6, with D maybe TRBD2 (5 bases). This CDR3 is built from 14 residues. V lost 8 bases and J 2 bases, leaving 10 bases between the germline ends. Germline V gene sequence: CDR1 KGHSH, CDR2 LQKENI. The DNA of the CDR3 is TGTGCCAGCAGCCCCGGGGCTGGGGCCAACGTCCTGACTTTC. As protein: CASSPGAGANVLTF.

This clonotype was seen a few times. The rearrangement uses TRBV18 and TRBJ2-3; D may be TRBD1 (5 bases). V lost 6 bases, J lost 10 bases, and 17 bases lay in between. This CDR3 spans 13 amino acids. Germline CDR1 and CDR2: KGHSH and LQKENI. The CDR3 here is CASSPSRVRPQYF. Here the CDR3 DNA reads TGTGCCAGCTCGCCCTCCAGGGTTCGTCCGCAGTATTTT.

The chain has TRBV10-3 and TRBJ2-7, with TRBD2 identical over 8 bases. CDR3 length equals 16 residues. Germline CDR1 and CDR2: ENHRY and SYGVKD. The V and J ends lost 0 bases and 4 bases, in that order; junction bases with no gene match: 8. The CDR3, as DNA: TGTGCCATCAGTGAGTCGTGGCGGGAGGCTCAGTACGAGCAGTACTTC. This translates into CAISESWREAQYEQYF.

This clonotype was recorded at least ten times. The rearrangement uses TRBV5-1 and TRBJ1-5; D is perhaps TRBD1 (5 bases). Trimming pared 5 bases from V and 5 bases from J, leaving 17 bases between. Per the germline V gene, CDR1 is SGHRS and CDR2 is YFSETQ. The CDR3 length is 15 residues. DNA for the CDR3: TGCGCCAGCAGTCCTGGGGGAGCGGACCATCAGCCCCAGCATTTT. Protein: CASSPGGADHQPQHF.

This clonotype was picked up a small number of times. The chain is built from TRBV15 and TRBJ1-5; a possible D gene is TRBD1 (6 bases). This CDR3 contains 16 residues. Deletions cut 2 bases from V and 3 bases from J, with 14 bases between. Germline V gives CDR1 LNHNV, CDR2 YYDKDF (reference sequence). This CDR3 reads CATSRQGLGDNQPQHF. Written as DNA, the CDR3 is TGTGCCACCAGCAGACAGGGGTTGGGGGACAATCAGCCCCAGCATTTT.